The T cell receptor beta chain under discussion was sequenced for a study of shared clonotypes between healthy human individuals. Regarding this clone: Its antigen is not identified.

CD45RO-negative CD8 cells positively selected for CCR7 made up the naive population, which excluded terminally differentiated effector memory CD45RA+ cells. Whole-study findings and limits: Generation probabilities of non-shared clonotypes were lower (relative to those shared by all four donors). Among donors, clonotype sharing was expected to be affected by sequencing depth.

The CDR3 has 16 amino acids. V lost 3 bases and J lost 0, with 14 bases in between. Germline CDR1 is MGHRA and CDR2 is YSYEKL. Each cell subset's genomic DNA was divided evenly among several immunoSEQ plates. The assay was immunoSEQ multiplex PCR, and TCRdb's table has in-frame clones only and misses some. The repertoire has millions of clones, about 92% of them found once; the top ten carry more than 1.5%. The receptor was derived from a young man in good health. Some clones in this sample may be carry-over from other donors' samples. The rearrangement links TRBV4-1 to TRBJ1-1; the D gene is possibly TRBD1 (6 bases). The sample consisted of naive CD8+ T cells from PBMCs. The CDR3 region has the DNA TGCGCCAGCAGCCAGGGGGACACACACATGAACACTGAAGCTTTCTTT. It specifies CASSQGDTHMNTEAFF.